Presented here are 20 T cell receptor beta chains from one specimen sequenced in a study of blood T cell repertoires in COVID-19. Profiled with immunoSEQ multiplex PCR; TCRdb holds only in-frame clones, not every one. This table holds about 210,000 clones, 70% to 90% found once. The sequenced material came from peripheral blood. The origin of the receptors is a woman in her forties with acute or convalescent COVID-19.

The V and J genes are TRBV7-9 and TRBJ2-2, with 7 bases lining up with TRBD1. V lost 5 bases, J lost 2 bases, and 2 bases stayed unmatched. This CDR3 contains 14 residues. CDR1 is SEHNR and CDR2 is FQNEAQ in the germline V gene (reference sequence). CDR3 in amino acids: CASSPGGNTGELFF. The CDR3 bases are TGTGCCAGCAGCCCAGGGGGAAACACCGGGGAGCTGTTTTTT.

The chain links TRBV2 to TRBJ1-2, with TRBD1 identical over 7 bases. V dropped 6 bases and J dropped 7; count of bases not matched to a gene: 14. CDR3 size: 15 residues. CDR1 and CDR2 (germline): SNHLY, FYNNEI. The CDR3 DNA sequence: TGTGCCAGCAGGGGCCGACAGGGAATGGTCCGTGGCTACACCTTC. This translates into CASRGRQGMVRGYTF.

The gene calls are TRBV30 and TRBJ1-6; 9 bases map to TRBD1. Trimming removed 3 bases from V and 7 bases from J; junction bases left unmatched: 10. CDR1 and CDR2 from the germline V gene are GTSNPN and SVGIG (reference sequence). CDR3 size: 16 residues. CDR3 DNA: TGTGCCTGGAGGTATATTTCCGGGACAGGGAATTCACCCCTCCACTTT. It codes for CAWRYISGTGNSPLHF.

The gene calls are TRBV6-5 and TRBJ1-1, with 7 bases aligning to TRBD1. Trimming cost V 7 bases and J 3 bases; bases outside gene matches: 8. Germline assignment: CDR1 MNHEY and CDR2 SVGAGI. The CDR3 extends over 14 amino acids. The CDR3 coding sequence is TGTGCCAGCACCGAAGACAGGGTGGACACTGAAGCTTTCTTT. This translates into CASTEDRVDTEAFF.

The rearrangement uses TRBV6-6 and TRBJ2-7, with 9 bases aligning to TRBD1. Unmatched junction bases numbered 17, after V lost 5 bases and J lost 6 bases. Germline CDR1 MNHNY, CDR2 SVGAGI (reference sequence). The CDR3 runs 17 residues. The CDR3 DNA is TGTGCCAGCAGTCCCGGGGGTGTGGGACAGGGCTTTGGCGAGCAGTACGTC. Amino acids: CASSPGGVGQGFGEQYV.

The genes are TRBV5-6 and TRBJ2-3, with a possible D match to TRBD2 (6 bases). The CDR3 runs 16 residues. Per germline, CDR1 SGHDT and CDR2 YYEEEE. Deletions cut 0 bases from V and 0 bases from J, with 11 bases between. For the CDR3, the DNA is TGTGCCAGCAGCTTGGGGGCCGGAGGGAGCACAGATACGCAGTATTTT. As protein: CASSLGAGGSTDTQYF.

This clone was recorded only once. The V gene is TRBV2, the J gene TRBJ1-5, with a possible D match to TRBD1 (5 bases). This CDR3 has 20 amino acids. The germline CDR1 and CDR2 sequences are SNHLY and FYNNEI. Deletions cut 0 bases from V and 0 bases from J, with 21 bases between. The CDR3 protein is CASSEALAGPDHFSNQPQHF. CDR3 in DNA: TGTGCCAGCAGTGAAGCGCTGGCAGGGCCCGACCACTTTAGCAATCAGCCCCAGCATTTT. Combining the CDR3 with reference TRBV2 and TRBJ1-5 gives the whole variable domain EPEVTQTPSHQVTQMGQEVILRCVPISNHLYFYWYRQILGQKVEFLVSFYNNEISEKSEIFDDQFSVERPDGSNFTLKIRSTKLEDSAMYFCASSEALAGPDHFSNQPQHFGDGTRLSIL.

This clone was counted ten times or more. The J gene is TRBJ1-1, the V gene TRBV10-2; no clear D gene. The germline CDR1 and CDR2 sequences are WSHSY and SAAADI. V was trimmed by 3 bases and J by 8 bases, leaving 13 bases between them. The CDR3 is made up of 13 amino acids. The CDR3 loop reads CASSDRIGEEAFF. Here the CDR3 DNA reads TGCGCCAGCAGTGATAGAATTGGTGAAGAAGCTTTCTTT.

The genes are TRBV30 and TRBJ2-1, with D unresolved. CDR1 GTSNPN and CDR2 SVGIG come from the germline V gene (reference sequence). V was pared by 4 bases and J by 7 bases, with 8 bases between. The CDR3 covers 11 residues. CDR3 coding DNA: TGTGCCTGGACCCTTCTGAATGAGCAGTTCTTC. This translates into CAWTLLNEQFF.

This sequence joins TRBV6-2 or TRBV6-3 and TRBJ2-5; D is ambiguous. V lost 0 bases and J lost 2, with 13 bases in between. This CDR3 contains 16 residues. Germline loops: CDR1 MNHEY, CDR2 SVGEGT. CDR3 in amino acids: CASSYSKYLQQETQYF. The CDR3 DNA reads as TGTGCCAGCAGTTACTCGAAGTATTTACAGCAAGAGACCCAGTACTTC.

A single count supports this clone. The CDR3 protein is CASSEQTGGKLFF. CDR3 in DNA: TGTGCCAGCAGTGAGCAAACAGGGGGAAAACTGTTTTTT. The gene calls are TRBV6-1 and TRBJ1-4, with 8 bases fitting TRBD1. The CDR3 spans 13 residues. CDR1 is MNHNS, CDR2 SASEGT, per germline. Germline trimming cut 3 bases from V and 10 bases from J; bases unmatched to any gene: 4.

The chain couples TRBV6-1 to TRBJ1-3, with D possibly TRBD1 on 5 matching bases. V lost 1 base, J lost 4 bases, and 14 bases lay in between. The CDR3 is made up of 16 amino acids. Per the germline V gene, CDR1 is MNHNS and CDR2 is SASEGT. The CDR3 region has the DNA TGTGCCAGCAGTGAAGAGGCGGGGCCGCTAGGAAACACCATATATTTT. Protein: CASSEEAGPLGNTIYF.

V gene TRBV15 combines with J gene TRBJ2-5; 9 bases align to TRBD2. V shed 1 base, J shed 5 bases, and the junction held 5 bases outside the gene matches. Looked up from germline, CDR1 is LNHNV and CDR2 is YYDKDF (reference sequence). This CDR3 has 15 residues. The CDR3 is CATSRAGLAEETQYF. In DNA, the CDR3 is TGTGCCACCAGCAGAGCGGGACTAGCTGAGGAGACCCAGTACTTC.

This clone was counted once. This chain connects TRBV10-2 to TRBJ1-6; 9 nucleotides match TRBD1. The CDR3 totals 14 residues. Germline V gives CDR1 WSHSY, CDR2 SAAADI. V trimming: 5 bases; J trimming: 10 bases; junction bases outside the gene matches: 6. DNA for the CDR3: TGCGCCAGCAGTCAGGGACAGGGAGGGTCACCCCTCCACTTT. Its protein product is CASSQGQGGSPLHF.

The V gene is TRBV7-6, the J gene TRBJ2-6; D remains ambiguous. The ends were cut back, 5 bases at V and 0 bases at J, with 8 bases in the middle. This CDR3 comprises 15 residues. Germline V gene lookup returns CDR1 SGHVS and CDR2 FNYEAQ. CDR3 sequence (DNA): TGTGCCAGCAGCCCCCGTTTCTCTGGGGCCAACGTCCTGACTTTC. Amino acid sequence: CASSPRFSGANVLTF.

CDR3 region: CASSYETGGVEGYTF. In nucleotides, the CDR3 is TGTGCCAGCAGTTACGAGACAGGGGGCGTTGAAGGCTACACCTTC. The chain is built from TRBV6-6 and TRBJ1-2; 10 bases are shared with TRBD1. V lost 2 bases, J lost 8 bases, and 8 bases stayed unmatched. CDR1 is MNHNY, CDR2 SVGAGI, per germline (reference sequence). This CDR3 is built from 15 residues.

This clone is a singleton in its sample. CDR3 region: CASSHKAGGLYNEQFF. CDR3 nucleotides: TGTGCCAGCAGCCATAAAGCGGGGGGGCTATACAATGAGCAGTTCTTC. The chain employs TRBV11-2 and TRBJ2-1, with 10 bases lining up with TRBD2. CDR3 length equals 16 residues. After removal of 5 bases from V and 4 bases from J, the junction contained 8 bases not matched to a gene. Germline loops: CDR1 SGHAT, CDR2 FQNNGV.

The chain carries TRBV2 and TRBJ1-1; 7 bases agree with TRBD1. The germline CDR1 and CDR2 sequences are SNHLY and FYNNEI. V dropped 2 bases and J dropped 6; count of bases not matched to a gene: 3. The CDR3 runs 13 residues. The CDR3, as DNA: TGTGCCAGCAGTGAACATACAGGGGCTGAAGCTTTCTTT. This gives the protein CASSEHTGAEAFF.

This rearrangement joins TRBV7-8 to TRBJ1-2, with 9 positions matching TRBD1. This CDR3 has 15 amino acids. Unmatched junction bases numbered 7, after V lost 2 bases and J lost 6 bases. Germline V gene lookup returns CDR1 SGHVS and CDR2 FQNEAQ. The DNA of the CDR3 is TGTGCCAGCAGCTTACGGGTACAGGGGGCGCATGGCTACACCTTC. As protein: CASSLRVQGAHGYTF.

The genes are TRBV9 and TRBJ1-3; D perhaps matches TRBD1 (6 bases). The germline V and J ends were trimmed by 0 bases and 0 bases, with 10 bases remaining between them. Looked up from germline, CDR1 is SGDLS and CDR2 is YYNGEE. The CDR3 extends over 16 amino acids. CDR3 loop: CASSVVAGASGNTIYF. CDR3 nucleotide sequence: TGTGCCAGCAGCGTAGTTGCAGGGGCCTCTGGAAACACCATATATTTT.